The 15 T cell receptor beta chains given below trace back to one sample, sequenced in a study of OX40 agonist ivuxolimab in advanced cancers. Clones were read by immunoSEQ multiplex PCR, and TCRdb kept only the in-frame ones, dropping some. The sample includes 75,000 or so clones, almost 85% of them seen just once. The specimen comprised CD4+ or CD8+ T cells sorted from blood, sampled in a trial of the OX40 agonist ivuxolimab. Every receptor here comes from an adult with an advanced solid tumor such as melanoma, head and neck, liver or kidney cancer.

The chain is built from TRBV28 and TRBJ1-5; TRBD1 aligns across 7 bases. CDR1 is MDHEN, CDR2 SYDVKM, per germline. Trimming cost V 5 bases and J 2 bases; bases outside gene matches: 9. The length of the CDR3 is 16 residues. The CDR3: CASSLRQGTGNQPQHF. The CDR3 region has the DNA TGTGCCAGCAGTCTCCGACAGGGAACGGGCAATCAGCCCCAGCATTTT.

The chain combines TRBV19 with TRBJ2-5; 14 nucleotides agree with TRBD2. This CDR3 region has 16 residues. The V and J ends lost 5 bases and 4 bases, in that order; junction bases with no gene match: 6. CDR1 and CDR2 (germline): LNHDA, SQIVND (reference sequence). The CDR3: CASSATSGGVGETQYF. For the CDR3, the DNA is TGTGCCAGTAGTGCGACTAGCGGGGGGGTAGGAGAGACCCAGTACTTC.

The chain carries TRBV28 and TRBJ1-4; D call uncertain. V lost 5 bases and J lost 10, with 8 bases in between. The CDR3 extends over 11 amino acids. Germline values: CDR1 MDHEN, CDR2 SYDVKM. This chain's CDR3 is CASSLSLKLFF. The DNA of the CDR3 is TGTGCCAGCAGTCTCAGCTTAAAACTGTTTTTT.

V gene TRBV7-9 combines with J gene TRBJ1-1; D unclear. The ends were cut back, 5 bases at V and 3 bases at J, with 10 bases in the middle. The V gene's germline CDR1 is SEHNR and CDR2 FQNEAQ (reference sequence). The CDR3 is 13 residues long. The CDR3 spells CASSAFSDTEAFF. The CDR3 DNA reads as TGTGCCAGCAGCGCCTTTAGCGACACTGAAGCTTTCTTT. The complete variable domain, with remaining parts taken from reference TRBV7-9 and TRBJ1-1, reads DTGVSQNPRHKITKRGQNVTFRCDPISEHNRLYWYRQTLGQGPEFLTYFQNEAQLEKSRLLSDRFSAERPKGSFSTLEIQRTEQGDSAMYLCASSAFSDTEAFFGQGTRLTVV.

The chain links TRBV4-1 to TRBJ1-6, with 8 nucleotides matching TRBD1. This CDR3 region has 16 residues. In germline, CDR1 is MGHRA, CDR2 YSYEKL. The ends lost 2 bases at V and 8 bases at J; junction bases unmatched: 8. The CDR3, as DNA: TGCGCCAGCAGCCAAAACGGCCTGACAGGGGATTCACCCCTCCACTTT. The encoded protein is CASSQNGLTGDSPLHF.

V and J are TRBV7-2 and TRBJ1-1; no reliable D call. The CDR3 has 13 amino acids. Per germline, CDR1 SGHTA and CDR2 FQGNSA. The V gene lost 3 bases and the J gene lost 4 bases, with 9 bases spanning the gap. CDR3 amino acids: CASSFEEGTEAFF. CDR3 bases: TGTGCCAGCAGCTTTGAGGAAGGCACTGAAGCTTTCTTT.

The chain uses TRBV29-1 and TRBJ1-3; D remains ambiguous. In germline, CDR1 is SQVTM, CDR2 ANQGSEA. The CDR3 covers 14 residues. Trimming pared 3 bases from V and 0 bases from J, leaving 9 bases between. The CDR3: CSVEIGASGNTIYF. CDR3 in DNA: TGCAGCGTTGAGATCGGAGCCTCTGGAAACACCATATATTTT.

The CDR3 nucleotides are TGTGCCAGCAGTGGGACAGGGAGAGGAAACACCATATATTTT. This gives the protein CASSGTGRGNTIYF. V usage is TRBV25-1 and J usage is TRBJ1-3; 8 bases fit TRBD1. The CDR3 loop spans 14 amino acids. V lost 4 bases to trimming and J lost 4 bases; unmatched junction nucleotides: 3. Germline CDR1 reads MGHDK; CDR2 reads SYGVNS.

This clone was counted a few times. The CDR3 bases are TGTGCCAGCAGCTTGGGGGCAGGTTACACCTTC. It encodes CASSLGAGYTF. The chain has TRBV11-2 and TRBJ1-2; the D gene is possibly TRBD1 (6 bases). The CDR3 consists of 11 residues. Germline-derived CDR1 and CDR2 are SGHAT and FQNNGV. Trimming removed 3 bases at V and 11 bases at J, with 10 bases between.

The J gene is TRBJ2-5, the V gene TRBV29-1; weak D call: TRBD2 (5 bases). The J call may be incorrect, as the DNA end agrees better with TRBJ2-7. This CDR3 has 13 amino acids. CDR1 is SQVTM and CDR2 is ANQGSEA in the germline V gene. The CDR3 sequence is CSVSRGYSYEQYF. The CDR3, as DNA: TGCAGCGTCTCCCGGGGTTACTCCTACGAGCAGTACTTC.

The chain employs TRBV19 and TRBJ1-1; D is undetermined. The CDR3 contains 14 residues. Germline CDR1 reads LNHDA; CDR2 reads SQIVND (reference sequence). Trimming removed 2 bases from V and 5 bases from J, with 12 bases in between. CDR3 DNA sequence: TGTGCCAGTAGTATAAAGGGTAAAACAACTGAAGCTTTCTTT. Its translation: CASSIKGKTTEAFF.

This CDR3 reads CASSSQGAESNEQFF. In DNA, the CDR3 is TGTGCCAGCAGCTCACAGGGGGCGGAATCGAATGAGCAGTTCTTC. This chain connects TRBV14 to TRBJ2-1; 9 nucleotides align to TRBD1. V was clipped by 5 bases and J by 7 bases; unmatched bases: 9. Germline CDR1 reads SGHDN; CDR2 reads FVKESK. The CDR3 has 15 amino acids.

This chain's CDR3 is CAISSGTVVQPQHF. CDR3 sequence (DNA): TGTGCCATCAGTTCCGGGACAGTAGTTCAGCCCCAGCATTTT. This chain joins TRBV10-3 and TRBJ1-5; 7 bases fit TRBD1. Germline CDR1 and CDR2: ENHRY and SYGVKD. This CDR3 contains 14 residues. Losses at the gene ends were 5 bases for V and 6 bases for J; bases not matched to a gene: 7.

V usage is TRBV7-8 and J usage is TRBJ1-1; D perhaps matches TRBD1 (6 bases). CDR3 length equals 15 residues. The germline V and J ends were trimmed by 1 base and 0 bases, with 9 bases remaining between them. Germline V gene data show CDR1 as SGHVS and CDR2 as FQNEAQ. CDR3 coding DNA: TGTGCCAGCAGCTTAGAAGGGGGGATGAACACTGAAGCTTTCTTT. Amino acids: CASSLEGGMNTEAFF.

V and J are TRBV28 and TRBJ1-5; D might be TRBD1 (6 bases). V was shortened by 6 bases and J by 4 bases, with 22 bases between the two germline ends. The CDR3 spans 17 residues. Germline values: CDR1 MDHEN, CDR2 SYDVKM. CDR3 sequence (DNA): TGTGCCAGCAGCCCCGGGGGGGGCCACAAACCAAATCAGCCCCAGCATTTT. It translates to CASSPGGGHKPNQPQHF.